The T cell receptor (beta chain) described here comes from a study of graft-versus-host responses after intestinal transplantation. The germline V gene encodes CDR1 MNHEY and CDR2 SMNVEV (reference sequence). Trimming took 10 bases from V and 1 from J, leaving 17 bases between them. This CDR3 region has 15 residues. Regarding the study as a whole: Across patients carrying graft-donor T cell macrochimerism, allografts held high graft-versus-host to host-versus-graft clonal ratios. Levels of circulating GvH clones at their peak were associated with early post-transplant HvG declines.

Some clones are missing from TCRdb's copy, which holds only in-frame ones; the method was immunoSEQ multiplex PCR. Of roughly 96,000 clones in the sample, 91% were seen once. Regarding this clone: Its target is not known.

This material consisted of unstimulated CD8+ T cells sorted from spleen or lymph node cells, taken before intestinal transplant. The V and J genes are TRBV27 and TRBJ1-5; D is unclear. The clonotype originates from a human donor who received an intestinal transplant. The CDR3 spells CANFPRRESNQPQHF. The DNA for the CDR3 is TGTGCCAACTTCCCTCGGAGGGAGAGCAATCAGCCCCAGCATTTT.